This entry is about one T cell receptor beta chain. Its antigen is unidentified. A read error may account for a junction end that differs from germline. The germline V gene encodes CDR1 MNHNS and CDR2 SASEGT. The CDR3 has 15 amino acids. Diagnostic assessment was based on clinical symptoms, serum thyroxine and TRAb, thyroid ultrasound and orbital computed tomography. The data are from a study of T cells in Graves' hyperthyroidism and ophthalmopathy. Study conclusions and caveats: Peripheral blood also featured most of the thyroid clonotypes expanded above 0.001. Separation of ophthalmopathy from stable hyperthyroidism was achieved by a 13 V-J model.

From RNA transcripts, TCR beta CDR3 regions were amplified. The HTBI set primed first-round TCR CDR3 RT-PCR. One entry per CDR3 protein results from TCRdb running MiXCR on the multiplex PCR reads. The repertoire consists of hundreds of thousands of distinct CDR3 sequences, with about 45% occurring once and the leading ten covering under 8%. The genes are TRBV6-1 and TRBJ1-5; weak D call: TRBD1 (5 bases). The source material was peripheral blood or thyroid tissue (not recorded which). The origin of this receptor is an adult man with Graves' disease, either hyperthyroidism or ophthalmopathy (not recorded which). CDR3 sequence: CAGSLGQGPHQPQHF. DNA for the CDR3: TGTGCCGGCAGCCTTGGCCAGGGTCCCCATCAGCCCCAGCATTTT.